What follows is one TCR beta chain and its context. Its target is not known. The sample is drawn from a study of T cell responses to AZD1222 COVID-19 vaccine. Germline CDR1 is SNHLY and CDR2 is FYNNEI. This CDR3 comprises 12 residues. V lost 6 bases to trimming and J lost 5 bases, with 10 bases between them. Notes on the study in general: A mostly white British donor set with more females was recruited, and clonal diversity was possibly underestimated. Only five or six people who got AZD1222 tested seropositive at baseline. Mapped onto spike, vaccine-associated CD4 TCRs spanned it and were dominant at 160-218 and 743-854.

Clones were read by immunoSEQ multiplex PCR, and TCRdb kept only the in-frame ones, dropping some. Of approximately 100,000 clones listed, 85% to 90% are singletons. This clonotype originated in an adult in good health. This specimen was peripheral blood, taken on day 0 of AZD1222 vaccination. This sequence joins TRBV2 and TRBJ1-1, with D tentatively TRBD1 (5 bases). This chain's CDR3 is CASRWGGTEAFF. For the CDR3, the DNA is TGTGCCAGCAGATGGGGGGGGACTGAAGCTTTCTTT. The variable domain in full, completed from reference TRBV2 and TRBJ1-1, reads EPEVTQTPSHQVTQMGQEVILRCVPISNHLYFYWYRQILGQKVEFLVSFYNNEISEKSEIFDDQFSVERPDGSNFTLKIRSTKLEDSAMYFCASRWGGTEAFFGQGTRLTVV.